Given below is one T cell receptor beta chain in context. This clonotype was observed at least ten times. Its antigen remains undetermined. Per-nucleotide qualities are absent, and no much larger clonotype sits a single base away. This specimen comes from a study of T cells in Graves' hyperthyroidism and ophthalmopathy (dated by TCRdb to between 2018 and 2021). About the full investigation: Peripheral blood samples were taken at the time of initial diagnosis, prior to any treatment. A discovery cohort of about a hundred patients, fewer than 50 with Graves' ophthalmopathy and more than 55 with stable Graves' hyperthyroidism, was used to find distinguishing TCR V-J signatures. An independent validation cohort of around 20 hyperthyroidism patients and 17 patients who later progressed to ophthalmopathy tested prospective prediction of ophthalmopathy. For training and testing, the 110 or so patients in the discovery cohort were randomly divided in a 7:3 ratio. The study also compared thyroid tissue and blood T-cell repertoires from roughly six Graves' hyperthyroidism patients. Following sampling, methimazole starting at 30 mg daily was given to hyperthyroidism patients, and high-dose intravenous methylprednisolone was given to ophthalmopathy patients. According to the paper, TCR Vbeta CDR3 sequencing was carried out on more than 120 peripheral blood samples, which came from fewer than 50 ophthalmopathy, some 73 hyperthyroidism and some 17 progressor patients.

Stable Graves' hyperthyroidism was defined as the absence of progression to ophthalmopathy over 18 months of follow-up. Hyperthyroidism patients were aged 18 to 65 years and newly diagnosed, with disease duration of less than 2 months. The study excluded patients with uncontrolled infections, other autoimmune diseases, pregnancy or lactation. Diagnoses relied on clinical symptoms, serum thyroxine and TRAb, thyroid ultrasound and orbital computed tomography. PBMCs were isolated from approximately 10 ml of fresh peripheral blood by Ficoll-Paque density gradient centrifugation. Total RNA was extracted with Trizol reagent, and quality was checked on an Agilent 2100 Bioanalyzer. Study-level results and caveats: Most expanded thyroid clonotypes (frequency above 0.001) were also detected in blood, suggesting blood repertoires may reflect thyroid immune responses. Sample size was not statistically predetermined, and blinding of investigators to group allocation was not performed. In validation, the model predicted progression to ophthalmopathy with roughly 66% sensitivity and about 72% specificity, a median of around six months before onset. Ophthalmopathy was separated from stable hyperthyroidism by a 13 V-J signature model, with over 85% sensitivity and just over 81% specificity obtained in cross-validation and 80%/75% obtained in testing.

Including cysteine and phenylalanine, the CDR3 has 15 amino acids. Of all the DNA, just the CDR3 is kept, 45 bases in frame from base 1. V is trimmed back by 4 bases and J by 2 bases, and the junction contains 4 bases that no gene match accounts for. Per the germline V gene (reference sequence), SGHKS is the CDR1 and YYEKEE is the CDR2. TCR beta CDR3 regions were amplified from RNA transcripts. For the first round of RT-PCR on the TCR CDR3, the HTBI primer set was used together with the Qiagen OneStep RT-PCR kit. Libraries were constructed in a second round of multiplex PCR, after which size selection and purification were carried out. Sequencing of the libraries was done on an Illumina HiSeq2000 using paired-end 100 bp reads. The study's processing was this. SOAPnuke was used to process the raw data, removing reads that contained adapters or uncalled bases, had a mean Phred below 15, or lacked an exact match to the constant primer or identifier. COPE v1.2.5 was used to merge high-quality paired reads, and clonotypes were defined as unique nucleotide sequences. MiTCR v1.1 was used to align the clonotypes against IMGT TRBV, TRBD and TRBJ reference segments. Analysis was restricted to V-J combinations with a frequency above 0.0001, which covered roughly 99% of repertoires. A TCS score was defined as the ratio between F50 (clonal expansion) and ExV (chaos), using BLOSUM62-based TCRdist between CDR3 peptides within each V-J. Welch's t-statistics and random forest reduced roughly 540 V-J features to 10 to 15, which were used in a naive Bayes classifier (R e1071). In-frame beta chains were kept once TCRdb had trimmed the public reads at Q25 with fastp and called clones with MiXCR. Entries that share a CDR3 protein sequence are merged under the most common genes and DNA. TCRdb, not the authors, supplied the V and J calls. Across this sample there are about 380,000 distinct CDR3 sequences, with 14% seen only once. The ten biggest clones cover 9.5% to 12% of the sample.

The origin of this receptor is a woman aged 55-69 years with Graves' hyperthyroidism. Sequenced sample: blood. Rearrangement joined TRBV5-5 to TRBJ2-7, with 12 bases matching TRBD2. The sequence in DNA is TGTGCCAGCAGCCCAAGACTAGCGGGAGCCTACGAGCAGTACTTC. Translation gives CASSPRLAGAYEQYF.